The present T cell receptor beta chain was sequenced within a study of blood T cell repertoires in COVID-19 (dated by TCRdb to 2019 to 2021). For the study in its entirety: Samples from collaborators originated in the United States, Italy and Spain and spanned both the acute and convalescent phases of COVID-19. The prospective study material was composed of cDNA or gDNA derived from T cells, B-cell-depleted T cells, or PBMCs. Deeply sampled blood TCRbeta repertoires from subjects exposed to, actively infected with, or recovered from COVID-19 were included in the dataset. The repertoires were released in a freely available public database intended as a resource for research on the immune response to SARS-CoV-2. Samples came from the ongoing ImmuneRACE study (first 160 participants) plus 1,254 subjects from 6 global collaborators. The sample metadata nearly always contained a de-identified subject ID, COVID-19 status, age in years and sex. Where available, HLA class I and class II types were taken from metadata supplied by the sample provider and were not determined by assay-based typing.

Whole blood was collected in K2EDTA tubes by collaborating institutions according to the institutions' own protocols. Collaborator samples were shipped for TCRbeta analysis as frozen whole blood, isolated PBMCs, or DNA extracted from either sample type. About this clone itself: Its antigen target is currently unknown. It has no much larger one-base neighbor in the sample; base qualities were not kept.

TCRbeta CDR3 regions were amplified from genomic DNA by means of the immunoSEQ Assay, a bias-controlled multiplex PCR. The authors' pipeline ran thus. Within the assay, amplification of reference gene primers was used to estimate how many nucleated cells each sample contained. Sequence reads were collapsed and filtered to measure the absolute abundance of every unique TCRbeta CDR3 rearrangement. For each sample, productive Simpson clonality was calculated as the square root of Simpson's diversity index across productive rearrangements. The immuneACCESS repertoire file appears here via TCRdb, limited to in-frame rearrangements. These files lack a portion of the clones; in checked studies, under half of the deficit traces to unresolved V genes, and the cause of the others is not known. That table furnishes V, J and clone size, whereas the DNA furnished D and trimming. The sample yields 87,000 or so clones; around 86% were counted once. The leading ten clones occupy 15% to 20% of the sample.

What the research found in general, with its limitations: How much clinical and demographic metadata was included differed by source and by participant, and the metadata was provided uncurated.

Including the terminal cysteine and phenylalanine, the CDR3 comprises 15 residues. The entry retains the CDR3 DNA only, 45 bases that are in frame from base 1. In the germline V gene (reference sequence), CDR1 corresponds to MNHEY and CDR2 to SMNVEV. The germline V and J ends show losses of 4 bases and 5 bases respectively, and no gene match explains 10 bases of the junction. This clonotype originated in a woman of 80 years or more with active or convalescent COVID-19. The V and J segments used are TRBV27 and TRBJ1-2; the junction holds 7 bases that match TRBD1. The sequenced sample was peripheral blood. The nucleotide sequence is TGTGCCAGCAGTTCCAGGGGGGAAGTAGGATATGGCTACACCTTC. It translates as CASSSRGEVGYGYTF.